This T cell receptor (beta chain) originates from a study of control samples from healthy donors and cancer patients. Produced via immunoSEQ multiplex PCR; TCRdb's table is partial and in-frame only. The sample carries 200,000 or so clones, roughly 94% recorded once. This CDR3 contains 15 residues. From germline, CDR1 is MNHNS and CDR2 SASEGT. Losses at the gene ends were 3 bases for V and 1 base for J; bases not matched to a gene: 4. This clonotype was obtained from a man over 45 in good health. The chain has TRBV6-1 and TRBJ2-3, with 7 bases fitting TRBD2. The source material was blood. CDR3 region: CASSDSLAGTDTQYF. In DNA form, the CDR3 reads TGTGCCAGCAGTGACAGTCTAGCGGGCACAGATACGCAGTATTTT.